Listed here is a single T cell receptor (beta chain). What this receptor recognizes is not known. Base qualities were left out, and no much larger clone turns up one base away. Healthy HIV-negative adults with no recently reported acute infections or vaccinations were included as donors. Only Caucasian adults living in Nashville, Tennessee, USA were represented among the donors. CD4+ T cells were enriched by magnetic negative selection, after which naive cells were positively selected on CD45RA and the negative fraction was taken as the memory subset. Blood was collected by leukapheresis, and PBMCs were isolated by Ficoll-Histopaque density gradient centrifugation and then cryopreserved in liquid nitrogen vapor phase. Purity and quantity of every magnetically sorted T cell population were checked by analytical flow cytometry. Each sorted fraction had its genomic DNA isolated and then quantified by UV absorbance on a Nanodrop 2000c.

Using the deep immunoSEQ assay, TCR CDR3 regions were amplified from genomic DNA by multiplex PCR. Genomic DNA extracted from each cell subset was distributed evenly over all wells of several immunoSEQ 96-well plates, and each plate served as one replicate. For sorted subsets, each replicate PCR was loaded with roughly 190 ng genomic DNA, equivalent to about 30,000 T cell genomes. Purified libraries were quantified with a Qubit 3.0 fluorometer, sized on a Bioanalyzer 2100, and re-quantified with the KAPA Library Quantification kit. Every immunoSEQ 96-well plate was sequenced on a separate single-read 150-cycle Illumina NextSeq 550 flow cell. In the paper's pipeline: Because the immunoSEQ output included only junctional sequences and no quality scores, the filtering could not be the same as the filtering used for full-length reads. To assign V/J genes and CDR3, sequences were annotated using PyIR, a Python wrapper for IgBLAST v1.9, with IMGT germline references. Reads were removed for weak V/J assignments (E-value above 1e-6), missing CDR3, stop codons, out-of-frame junctions, or ambiguous translated residues. V3J clonotypes were defined by identical inferred V gene, J gene, and CDR3 amino acid sequence. Percentage overlap between repertoires was computed as shared unique clonotypes divided by the size of the smaller repertoire. RTK rarefaction, the Chao1 estimator, and Recon v2.1 estimates of unobserved clonotypes were used to assess repertoire richness. For all TCRbeta clonotypes obtained by the gDNA method from several donors, generation probabilities were computed with OLGA. Not all clones reach the TCRdb copy of this immuneACCESS table, which keeps in-frame sequences only. Checked studies attribute under half of the gap to unresolved V genes and leave the rest unexplained. For V, J and clone size, that table is used; D and trimming come from the DNA. The sample includes more than 1,200,000 clones, with 98% observed a single time. The top ten hold over 0.3% of the sample.

Counted from cysteine to phenylalanine, this CDR3 has 13 amino acids. The only DNA kept is the CDR3, 39 bases in frame from the first base. Germline trimming: 5 bases from V, 5 bases from J; junction bases outside gene matches: 4. The germline V gene (reference sequence) specifies LNHDA as CDR1 and SQIVND as CDR2. The data belong to a study of shared clonotypes between healthy human individuals (dated by TCRdb to 2018 to 2021). In terms of the full investigation: The cohort included three men and a couple of women between 18 and 49 years of age. Different laboratories and diverse techniques were used to prepare libraries and sequence TCR repertoires, to increase sequencing depth and limit assay-specific biases. To estimate repertoire size and how much clonotype sharing occurs between individuals, the study deeply sequenced the blood TCR repertoires of five or six healthy adults. Per donor, three plates each were used for CD4 naive and CD4 memory, two for CD8 naive, and one for CD8 memory. Leukapheresis yielded between about 0.9 and 8.9 billion PBMCs per donor.

Overall study outcomes, separate from this receptor: Rarefaction of sorted-subset datasets indicated incomplete sequencing despite the large sequencing depth. Larger estimated clonotype richness was generally found for naive subsets than for memory subsets. Because the study included only a small number of donors, the genetic and exposure-history diversity represented was limited. Compared with non-shared clonotypes, the clonotypes found in all four sorted-subset donors had higher generation probabilities. Sampling was restricted to blood, and TCR repertoires in tissues likely differ from the TCR repertoires found in blood. Pairwise subsampling led to the expectation that sequencing depth would affect the degree of clonotype sharing among donors. Across a handful of donors, about 4.5% of naive CD4, roughly 3.5% of naive CD8, roughly 2.2% of memory CD4, and roughly 0.4% of memory CD8 clonotypes were shared.

The sequence is built from TRBV19 and TRBJ2-7, with 9 central nucleotides matching TRBD1. This sequence originates from a man aged 25 to 45 in good health. The specimen was naive CD4+ T cells sorted from blood. The cell subset or site label here, explained by the study, means: CD45RA+ positively selected. The DNA sequence follows: TGTGCCAGTAGTGAGGGACAGGGTGACGAGCAGTACTTC. This codes for CASSEGQGDEQYF.